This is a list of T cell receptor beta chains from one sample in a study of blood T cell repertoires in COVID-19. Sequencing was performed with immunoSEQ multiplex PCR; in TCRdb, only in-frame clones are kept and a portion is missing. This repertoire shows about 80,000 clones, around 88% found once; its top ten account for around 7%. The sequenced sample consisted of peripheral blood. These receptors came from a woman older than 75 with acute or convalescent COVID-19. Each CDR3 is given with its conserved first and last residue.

CDR3 protein: CASSREFYGYTF
J gene: TRBJ1-2
V gene: TRBV9

CDR3 protein: CASSEQPSNQPQHF
J gene: TRBJ1-5
V gene: TRBV10-2

CDR3 protein: CASSPGQGFKSGTEAFF
J gene: TRBJ1-1
V gene: TRBV5-6

CDR3 protein: CASSISGGRDTQYF
J gene: TRBJ2-3
V gene: TRBV19

CDR3 protein: CASSPWTSGNNEQFF
J gene: TRBJ2-1
V gene: TRBV19

CDR3 protein: CASSGLAGSSYEQYF
J gene: TRBJ2-7
V gene: TRBV10-2

CDR3 protein: CASSLLTSGNTGELFF
J gene: TRBJ2-2
V gene: TRBV5-1

CDR3 protein: CASSLGPGGEKLFF
J gene: TRBJ1-4
V gene: TRBV7-6

CDR3 protein: CATSISSGNTIYF
J gene: TRBJ1-3
V gene: TRBV6-5

CDR3 protein: CASSEVASGNTIYF
J gene: TRBJ1-3
V gene: TRBV6-1

CDR3 protein: CASSGQGYEQYF
J gene: TRBJ2-7
V gene: TRBV2

CDR3 protein: CASSATNSSPYEQYF
J gene: TRBJ2-7
V gene: TRBV25-1

CDR3 protein: CASTRSGRAGGRDNEQFF
J gene: TRBJ2-1
V gene: TRBV19

CDR3 protein: CASTPKGDQPQHF
J gene: TRBJ1-5
V gene: TRBV19

CDR3 protein: CASSRGQGGEGEAFF
J gene: TRBJ1-1
V gene: TRBV7-2

CDR3 protein: CASSLGARARETQYF
J gene: TRBJ2-5
V gene: TRBV11-2